Listed here is a single T cell receptor beta chain. The target antigen is unknown. This CDR3 is 14 amino acids long. Germline CDR1 reads SGHNT; CDR2 reads YYREEE (reference sequence). V was shortened by 0 bases and J by 2 bases, with 8 bases between the two germline ends. The sample belongs to a study of T cell responses to AZD1222 COVID-19 vaccine. General observations from the study: Baseline serology detected seropositivity in only a handful of AZD1222 recipients. The study reported that nearly half of spike-specific TCRs target unmutated variant regions.

The study pooled second doses at about 4 or about 12 weeks. Assay used: immunoSEQ multiplex PCR; TCRdb lists only in-frame clones, some missing. The sample contains fewer than 140,000 clones, about 90% of which appear only once. This TCR was sampled from an adult who received the AZD1222 COVID-19 vaccine. The material was peripheral blood, obtained 28 days after the second AZD1222 dose. The chain links TRBV5-4 to TRBJ1-1, with a weak D call TRBD1 (6 bases). The CDR3 loop reads CASSLGQANTEAFF. The CDR3 DNA follows: TGTGCCAGCAGCTTGGGACAGGCCAACACTGAAGCTTTCTTT. The full variable domain, in which reference TRBV5-4 and TRBJ1-1 provide the parts outside the CDR3, is ETGVTQSPTHLIKTRGQQVTLRCSSQSGHNTVSWYQQALGQGPQFIFQYYREEENGRGNFPPRFSGLQFPNYSSELNVNALELDDSALYLCASSLGQANTEAFFGQGTRLTVV.